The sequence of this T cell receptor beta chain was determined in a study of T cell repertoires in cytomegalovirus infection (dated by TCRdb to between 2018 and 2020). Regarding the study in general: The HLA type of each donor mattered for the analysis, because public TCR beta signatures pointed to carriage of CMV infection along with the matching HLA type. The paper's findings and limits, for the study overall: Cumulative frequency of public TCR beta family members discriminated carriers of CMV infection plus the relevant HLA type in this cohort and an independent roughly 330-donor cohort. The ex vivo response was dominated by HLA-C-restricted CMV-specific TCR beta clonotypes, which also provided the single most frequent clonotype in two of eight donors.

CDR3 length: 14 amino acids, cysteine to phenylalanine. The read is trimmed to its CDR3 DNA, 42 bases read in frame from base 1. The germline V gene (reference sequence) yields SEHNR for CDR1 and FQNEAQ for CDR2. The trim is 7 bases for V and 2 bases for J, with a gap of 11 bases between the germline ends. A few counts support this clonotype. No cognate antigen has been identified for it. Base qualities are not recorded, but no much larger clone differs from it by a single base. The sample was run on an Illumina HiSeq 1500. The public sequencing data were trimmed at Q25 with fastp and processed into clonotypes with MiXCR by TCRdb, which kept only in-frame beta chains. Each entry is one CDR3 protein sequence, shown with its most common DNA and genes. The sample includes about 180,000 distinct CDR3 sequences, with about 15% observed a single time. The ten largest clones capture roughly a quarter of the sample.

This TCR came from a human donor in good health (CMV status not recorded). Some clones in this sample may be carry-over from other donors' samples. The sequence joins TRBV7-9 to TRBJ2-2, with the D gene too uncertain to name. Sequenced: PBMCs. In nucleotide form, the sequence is TGTGCCAGCATCATACACCCTAACACCGGGGAGCTGTTTTTT. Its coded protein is CASIIHPNTGELFF. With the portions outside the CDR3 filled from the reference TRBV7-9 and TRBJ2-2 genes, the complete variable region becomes DTGVSQNPRHKITKRGQNVTFRCDPISEHNRLYWYRQTLGQGPEFLTYFQNEAQLEKSRLLSDRFSAERPKGSFSTLEIQRTEQGDSAMYLCASIIHPNTGELFFGEGSRLTVL.